These 25 T cell receptor beta chains originate from one sample sequenced in a study of blood T cell repertoires in COVID-19. Clones were read by immunoSEQ multiplex PCR, and TCRdb kept only the in-frame ones, dropping some. The table has about 190,000 clones, about 88% seen once; the top ten hold 5.5% to 7%. Sequenced input: peripheral blood. The origin of the receptors is a woman between 40 and 55 years old who had recovered from COVID-19.

V usage is TRBV6-4 and J usage is TRBJ2-3, with 9 bases identical to TRBD1. Looked up from germline, CDR1 is MRHNA and CDR2 is SNTAGT. V shed 8 bases and J 3 bases; nucleotides not matched to a gene: 6. This CDR3 spans 14 amino acids. In DNA form, the CDR3 reads TGTGCCAGCCATGAACAGGGGGCAACAGATACGCAGTATTTT. It translates to CASHEQGATDTQYF.

The J gene is TRBJ2-5, the V gene TRBV15; TRBD1 might be the D (5 bases). The CDR3 runs 14 residues. From germline, CDR1 is LNHNV and CDR2 YYDKDF (reference sequence). V lost 1 base and J lost 5, with 11 bases in between. CDR3 in DNA: TGTGCCACCAGCAGAGGGCAGGGATTGGAGACCCAGTACTTC. This sequence encodes CATSRGQGLETQYF.

CDR3 nucleotides: TGTGCCACCAGTGAATGGGGGGACGGGGAGCTGTTTTTT. Its translation: CATSEWGDGELFF. This chain uses TRBV24-1 with TRBJ2-2, with a tentative D call TRBD2 (6 bases). Germline V gives CDR1 KGHDR, CDR2 SFDVKD. Trimming pared 4 bases from V and 7 bases from J, leaving 9 bases between. The CDR3 covers 13 residues.

The chain employs TRBV7-9 and TRBJ1-5, with a tentative D call TRBD1 (5 bases). Germline values: CDR1 SEHNR, CDR2 FQNEAQ (reference sequence). Trimming left V 1 base short and J 11 bases short, with 12 bases between. The CDR3 covers 13 residues. The chain's CDR3 is CASSLGGSGSQHF. The CDR3 nucleotides read TGTGCCAGCAGCTTAGGGGGCAGCGGGTCCCAGCATTTT.

The chain carries TRBV7-2 and TRBJ1-2; 8 bases match TRBD1. CDR1 and CDR2 (germline): SGHTA, FQGNSA. The CDR3 is 14 residues long. V dropped 4 bases and J dropped 4; count of bases not matched to a gene: 5. The CDR3 bases are TGTGCCAGCAGCTCCCAGACAGGGGCCTATGGCTACACCTTC. Its protein product is CASSSQTGAYGYTF.

The V call is TRBV5-1, the J call TRBJ2-1; the match to TRBD2 covers 7 bases. CDR1 and CDR2 from the germline V gene are SGHRS and YFSETQ. Unmatched junction bases numbered 2, after V lost 2 bases and J lost 9 bases. This CDR3 spans 12 amino acids. The CDR3 region is CASSFTSAEQFF. For the CDR3, the DNA is TGCGCCAGCAGCTTCACTAGCGCTGAGCAGTTCTTC.

V usage is TRBV5-1 and J usage is TRBJ2-1, with TRBD2 identical over 12 bases. CDR3 length equals 16 residues. V lost 3 bases and J lost 4; bases outside the gene matches: 5. CDR1 and CDR2 from the germline V gene are SGHRS and YFSETQ. Written as DNA, the CDR3 is TGCGCCAGCAGCTGGACTAGCGGGATGGGATACAATGAGCAGTTCTTC. Its protein product is CASSWTSGMGYNEQFF.

This clone showed up just a few times. The gene calls are TRBV4-2 and TRBJ1-3; D remains ambiguous. Per germline, CDR1 LGHNA and CDR2 YNFKEQ. The V and J ends lost 0 bases and 4 bases respectively, with 7 bases between them. This CDR3 spans 14 amino acids. The CDR3 DNA follows: TGTGCCAGCAGCCAAGAACGGTTGGGAAACACCATATATTTT. It is translated as CASSQERLGNTIYF.

This rearrangement joins TRBV9 to TRBJ1-5; D perhaps matches TRBD1 (5 bases). Trimming left V 4 bases short and J 2 bases short, with 10 bases between. Germline V CDR1 and CDR2: SGDLS, YYNGEE. The CDR3 extends over 14 amino acids. The CDR3 reads CASSTGTRNQPQHF. CDR3 coding DNA: TGTGCCAGCAGCACCGGGACTCGCAATCAGCCCCAGCATTTT. The variable domain in full, with the rest retrieved from reference TRBV9 and TRBJ1-5, is DSGVTQTPKHLITATGQRVTLRCSPRSGDLSVYWYQQSLDQGLQFLIQYYNGEERAKGNILERFSAQQFPDLHSELNLSSLELGDSALYFCASSTGTRNQPQHFGDGTRLSIL.

The rearrangement joins TRBV7-9 to TRBJ2-7; 7 bases align to TRBD1. CDR3 length equals 15 residues. The junction had 7 bases not matched to a gene; V was cut back by 3 bases and J by 2 bases. Germline-derived CDR1 and CDR2 are SEHNR and FQNEAQ (reference sequence). Here the CDR3 DNA reads TGTGCCAGCAGCTTCCACGACAGGGTACCCTACGAGCAGTACTTC. Translated, it gives CASSFHDRVPYEQYF.

The rearrangement uses TRBV9 and TRBJ2-3, with a weak D call TRBD2 (5 bases). Germline loops: CDR1 SGDLS, CDR2 YYNGEE. This CDR3 region has 15 residues. With 2 bases removed from V and 2 bases from J, the gap between germline ends came to 12 bases. CDR3 in DNA: TGTGCCAGCAGCGTTATTGGGGAGTACACAGATACGCAGTATTTT. Encoded protein: CASSVIGEYTDTQYF.

This clone occurred once. V usage is TRBV28 and J usage is TRBJ2-7; D may be TRBD2 (6 bases). This CDR3 is built from 14 residues. The V end was cut by 4 bases, the J end by 5 bases, with 15 bases between. Germline CDR1 is MDHEN and CDR2 is SYDVKM. The DNA for the CDR3 is TGTGCCAGCAGTTCCGGGACTCCCTTAAACGAGCAGTACTTC. Translated: CASSSGTPLNEQYF.

The chain couples TRBV20-1 to TRBJ2-1, with TRBD1 as a possible D gene (5 bases). Trimming removed 3 bases at V and 5 bases at J, with 5 bases between. Germline loops: CDR1 DFQATT, CDR2 SNEGSKA (reference sequence). The CDR3 contains 11 residues. CDR3 in DNA: TGCAGTGCTAGCAGGGACAATGAGCAGTTCTTC. As protein: CSASRDNEQFF.

The genes are TRBV28 and TRBJ1-2; D call uncertain. Germline CDR1 and CDR2: MDHEN and SYDVKM. CDR3 length: 14 residues. V was shortened by 4 bases and J by 3 bases, with 12 bases between the two germline ends. Written as DNA, the CDR3 is TGTGCCAGCAGTTCCGGGGTGGTGGACTATGGCTACACCTTC. This sequence encodes CASSSGVVDYGYTF.

This rearrangement joins TRBV2 to TRBJ1-5, with TRBD1 identical over 9 bases. Looked up from germline, CDR1 is SNHLY and CDR2 is FYNNEI. V was pared by 5 bases and J by 1 base, with 3 bases of the junction left unmatched. The length of the CDR3 is 15 residues. Here the CDR3 DNA reads TGTGCCAGCAGTATTGGACAGGGGAGCAATCAGCCCCAGCATTTT. Protein sequence: CASSIGQGSNQPQHF.

J is TRBJ2-2 and V is TRBV19; D is unclear. Trimming left V 3 bases short and J 1 base short, with 3 bases between. Germline V gives CDR1 LNHDA, CDR2 SQIVND (reference sequence). This CDR3 has 13 residues. As DNA, the CDR3 is TGTGCCAGTAGTATCCTGAACACCGGGGAGCTGTTTTTT. Protein product: CASSILNTGELFF.

V usage is TRBV30 and J usage is TRBJ1-3; D is unresolved. Germline assignment: CDR1 GTSNPN and CDR2 SVGIG (reference sequence). There are 15 residues in the CDR3. The germline V and J ends were trimmed by 3 bases and 0 bases, with 12 bases remaining between them. This CDR3 reads CAWSPGRNSGNTIYF. CDR3 DNA: TGTGCCTGGAGCCCCGGCAGGAACTCTGGAAACACCATATATTTT. Filled out from reference TRBV30 and TRBJ1-3, the complete variable domain reads SQTIHQWPATLVQPVGSPLSLECTVEGTSNPNLYWYRQAAGRGLQLLFYSVGIGQISSEVPQNLSASRPQDRQFILSSKKLLLSDSGFYLCAWSPGRNSGNTIYFGEGSWLTVV.

This chain uses TRBV28 with TRBJ2-7; tentatively, D is TRBD2 (6 bases). The CDR3 covers 15 residues. Trimming cost V 5 bases and J 2 bases, with 16 bases left between them. Germline V lookup: CDR1 MDHEN, CDR2 SYDVKM. The CDR3 sequence: CASSPLGGGTYEQYF. The CDR3 region has the DNA TGTGCCAGCAGTCCACTGGGGGGAGGAACCTACGAGCAGTACTTC.

The genes are TRBV6-2 or TRBV6-3 and TRBJ1-5; a possible D gene is TRBD1 (6 bases). With 6 bases removed from V and 0 bases from J, the gap between germline ends came to 18 bases. This CDR3 is built from 17 residues. Germline-derived CDR1 and CDR2 are MNHEY and SVGEGT. The CDR3 DNA sequence: TGTGCCAGCAGCGACCGCGGGGGGCCCTATAGCAATCAGCCCCAGCATTTT. It is translated as CASSDRGGPYSNQPQHF.

The chain couples TRBV5-5 to TRBJ1-4; 7 nucleotides match TRBD1. This CDR3 contains 17 residues. V was clipped by 5 bases and J by 0 bases; unmatched bases: 10. Looked up from germline, CDR1 is SGHKS and CDR2 is YYEKEE (reference sequence). The CDR3 sequence is CASSRGQLAATNEKLFF. CDR3 sequence (DNA): TGTGCCAGCAGTAGGGGACAGCTCGCCGCAACTAATGAAAAACTGTTTTTT.

J is TRBJ1-5 and V is TRBV4-3; D is undetermined. Germline V gene data show CDR1 as LGHNA and CDR2 as YSLEER. The CDR3 contains 15 residues. Deletions cut 1 base from V and 0 bases from J, with 7 bases between. The CDR3: CASSQALYSNQPQHF. Written as DNA, the CDR3 is TGCGCCAGCAGCCAAGCCCTCTATAGCAATCAGCCCCAGCATTTT.

The chain joins TRBV29-1 to TRBJ2-3; maybe TRBD2 (5 bases). This CDR3 comprises 14 residues. The germline gives CDR1 SQVTM, CDR2 ANQGSEA. The germline V and J ends were trimmed by 8 bases and 0 bases, with 15 bases remaining between them. The CDR3 DNA is TGCAGCTTCAGTTCTGGAGGTAGCACAGATACGCAGTATTTT. The encoded protein is CSFSSGGSTDTQYF.

V usage is TRBV18 and J usage is TRBJ2-7, with D possibly being TRBD2 (5 bases). V lost 2 bases, J lost 0 bases, and 11 bases lay in between. CDR3 length equals 15 residues. CDR1 is KGHSH, CDR2 LQKENI, per germline. Here the CDR3 DNA reads TGTGCCAGCTCACCAAGGCGGGTAAGCTCCTACGAGCAGTACTTC. Amino acids: CASSPRRVSSYEQYF.

This chain connects TRBV18 to TRBJ1-2, with 7 bases matching TRBD1. This CDR3 region has 16 residues. The germline V gene encodes CDR1 KGHSH and CDR2 LQKENI. Trimming cost V 4 bases and J 0 bases; bases outside gene matches: 8. The CDR3 loop is CASSLAVGTANYGYTF. CDR3 nucleotide sequence: TGTGCCAGCTCACTTGCCGTCGGGACAGCTAACTATGGCTACACCTTC. Complete variable domain (other parts from reference TRBV18 and TRBJ1-2): NAGVMQNPRHLVRRRGQEARLRCSPMKGHSHVYWYRQLPEEGLKFMVYLQKENIIDESGMPKERFSAEFPKEGPSILRIQQVVRGDSAAYFCASSLAVGTANYGYTFGSGTRLTVV.

This clone was detected only a few times. V usage is TRBV7-2 and J usage is TRBJ2-5, with a tentative D call TRBD1 (6 bases). CDR1 and CDR2 from the germline V gene are SGHTA and FQGNSA. The CDR3 is 17 amino acids. The V gene lost 1 base and the J gene lost 3 bases, with 18 bases spanning the gap. The CDR3 sequence: CASSLGPRSGQKETQYF. As DNA, the CDR3 is TGTGCCAGCAGCTTAGGCCCTAGATCCGGACAGAAAGAGACCCAGTACTTC.